Listed here is a single T cell receptor beta chain. CDR1 is SGHTA, CDR2 FQGNSA, per germline. The CDR3 spans 13 residues. Trimming stripped 6 bases from V and 7 bases from J, with 15 bases between. Next came a second PCR, run for roughly 6 to 11 cycles, which used a sample-barcoded 5' primer along with a J-beta primer mix. TCRdb ran MiXCR on the 5' RACE reads and lists one entry per CDR3 protein. The repertoire includes around 800,000 distinct CDR3 sequences, 50% to 65% of them detected once, and about 42% sits in the top ten. The data were taken from a study of blood T cells in healthy people across ages.

The TCR sequence derives from a man older than 75 in good health. The V and J genes are TRBV7-2 and TRBJ1-2; TRBD1 might be the D (5 bases). The sample comprised blood. CDR3 protein: CASSRRDPGGYTF. CDR3 nucleotides: TGTGCCAGCAGTCGACGGGACCCCGGTGGCTACACCTTC.